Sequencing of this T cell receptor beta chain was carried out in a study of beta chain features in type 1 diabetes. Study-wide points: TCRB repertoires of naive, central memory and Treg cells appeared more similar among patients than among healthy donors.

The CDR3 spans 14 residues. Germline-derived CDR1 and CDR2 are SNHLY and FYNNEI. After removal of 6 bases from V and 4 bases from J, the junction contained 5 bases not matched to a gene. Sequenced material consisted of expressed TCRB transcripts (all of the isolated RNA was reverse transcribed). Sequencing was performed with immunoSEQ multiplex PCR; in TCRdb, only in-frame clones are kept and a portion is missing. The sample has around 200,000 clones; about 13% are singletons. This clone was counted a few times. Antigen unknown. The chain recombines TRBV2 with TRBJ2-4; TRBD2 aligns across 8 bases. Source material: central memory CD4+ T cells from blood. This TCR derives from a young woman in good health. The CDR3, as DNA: TGTGCCAGCAGAGGAGTAGCGGGAAAAAACATTCAGTACTTC. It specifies CASRGVAGKNIQYF.